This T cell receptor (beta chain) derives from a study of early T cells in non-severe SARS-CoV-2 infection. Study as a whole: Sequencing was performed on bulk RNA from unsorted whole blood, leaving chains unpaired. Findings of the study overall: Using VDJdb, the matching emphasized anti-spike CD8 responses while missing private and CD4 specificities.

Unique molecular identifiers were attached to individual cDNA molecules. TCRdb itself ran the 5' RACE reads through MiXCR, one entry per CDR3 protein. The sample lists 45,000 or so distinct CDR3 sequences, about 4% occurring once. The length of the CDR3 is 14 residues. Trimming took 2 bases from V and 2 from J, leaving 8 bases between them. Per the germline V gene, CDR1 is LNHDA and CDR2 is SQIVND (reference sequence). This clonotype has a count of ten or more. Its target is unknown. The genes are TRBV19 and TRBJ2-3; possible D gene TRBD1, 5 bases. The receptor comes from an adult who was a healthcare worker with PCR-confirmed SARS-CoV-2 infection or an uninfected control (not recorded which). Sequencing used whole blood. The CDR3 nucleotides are TGTGCCAGTAGTATATCAGGGTCCACAGATACGCAGTATTTT. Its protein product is CASSISGSTDTQYF.